Below, 15 T cell receptor beta chains from the same sample are listed, as sequenced in a study of blood T cell repertoires in COVID-19 (dated by TCRdb to about 2020). Library preparation used the immunoSEQ multiplex PCR assay. TCRdb took over this immuneACCESS table, retaining in-frame rearrangements with V and J assigned. Such tables are incomplete; in checked studies, under half of the missing clones stem from an unresolved V gene, and the remainder is unexplained. Counted in this sample were 150,000 to 200,000 clones; about 91% of them appeared once. Together, the top ten hold roughly 3.7% of the sample. Material: peripheral blood. The receptor set was obtained from a woman younger than 45 with acute or convalescent COVID-19.

The chain joins TRBV4-2 to TRBJ1-2; D gene unclear. V was trimmed by 0 bases and J by 8 bases, leaving 13 bases between them. This CDR3 spans 14 amino acids. The germline V gene has CDR1 LGHNA and CDR2 YNFKEQ. CDR3 loop: CASSQDSVVYGYTF. In DNA form, the CDR3 reads TGTGCCAGCAGCCAAGATTCGGTGGTTTACGGCTACACCTTC.

The chain uses TRBV28 and TRBJ2-3; 8 bases fit TRBD2. This CDR3 spans 15 amino acids. The germline V gene has CDR1 MDHEN and CDR2 SYDVKM. Unmatched junction bases numbered 6, after V lost 5 bases and J lost 2 bases. The CDR3 loop reads CASSGPLAVTDTQYF. The CDR3 DNA reads TGTGCCAGCAGTGGGCCACTAGCGGTCACAGATACGCAGTATTTT.

J is TRBJ1-2 and V is TRBV6-5, with 9 nucleotides matching TRBD1. This CDR3 region has 14 residues. Germline CDR1 and CDR2: MNHEY and SVGAGI. V was pared by 6 bases and J by 7 bases, with 9 bases of the junction left unmatched. In nucleotides, the CDR3 is TGTGCCAGCAGCCAGGACAGGGGACCGGCTGGCTACACCTTC. Translated, it gives CASSQDRGPAGYTF.

The CDR3 coding sequence is TGTGCCAGCAGACTCGGGACTGATTCTGAAAAACTGTTTTTT. This codes for CASRLGTDSEKLFF. The chain carries TRBV2 and TRBJ1-4, with D perhaps matching TRBD1 (5 bases). Germline V gene lookup returns CDR1 SNHLY and CDR2 FYNNEI. V gave up 6 bases and J gave up 7 bases, with 15 bases separating them. The CDR3 spans 14 residues.

This chain joins TRBV19 and TRBJ1-2; D is unresolved. In germline, CDR1 is LNHDA, CDR2 SQIVND (reference sequence). Trimming pared 3 bases from V and 6 bases from J, leaving 11 bases between. This CDR3 is built from 13 residues. The DNA of the CDR3 is TGTGCCAGTAGTATCGTACAGTGGGATGGCTACACCTTC. Protein sequence: CASSIVQWDGYTF.

This chain joins TRBV2 and TRBJ1-3; D not certain. The CDR3 covers 14 residues. CDR1 is SNHLY, CDR2 FYNNEI, per germline. Deletions cut 8 bases from V and 0 bases from J, with 11 bases between. DNA for the CDR3: TGTGCCAGCGCGGAGGAAATCTCTGGAAACACCATATATTTT. It is translated as CASAEEISGNTIYF.

The chain links TRBV5-4 to TRBJ2-1; TRBD2 matches at 8 bases. V shed 1 base, J shed 15 bases, and the junction held 6 bases outside the gene matches. Germline loops: CDR1 SGHNT, CDR2 YYREEE (reference sequence). The CDR3 is 12 residues long. Here the CDR3 DNA reads TGTGCCAGCAGCTTGCCTTCGAGCGGGAGGTTCTTC. Protein product: CASSLPSSGRFF.

This clone has a single count. The rearrangement joins TRBV3-1 (or the pseudogene TRBV3-2) to TRBJ1-2, with 8 bases identical to TRBD1. This CDR3 comprises 12 residues. The V gene's germline CDR1 is LGHDT and CDR2 YNNKEL (reference sequence). The V gene end was trimmed by 3 bases and the J gene end by 10 bases; junction bases not matched to a gene: 4. The CDR3 sequence is CASSHSRGPYTF. Here the CDR3 DNA reads TGTGCCAGCAGCCACTCCAGGGGGCCCTACACCTTC.

V usage is TRBV7-9 and J usage is TRBJ2-7; 8 bases are shared with TRBD2. Germline V gene data show CDR1 as SEHNR and CDR2 as FQNEAQ (reference sequence). V trimming: 2 bases; J trimming: 3 bases; junction bases outside the gene matches: 3. The CDR3 covers 14 residues. CDR3 sequence: CASSLSGRVYEQYF. DNA for the CDR3: TGTGCCAGCAGCTTAAGCGGGAGAGTCTACGAGCAGTACTTC.

The V and J genes are TRBV19 and TRBJ1-3; D gene ambiguous. The CDR3 loop spans 15 amino acids. Trimming left V 3 bases short and J 0 bases short, with 9 bases between. Germline V gives CDR1 LNHDA, CDR2 SQIVND (reference sequence). The DNA for the CDR3 is TGTGCCAGTAGTATTTATAGGAGCTCTGGAAACACCATATATTTT. Its translation: CASSIYRSSGNTIYF.

The chain carries TRBV5-5 and TRBJ2-3; 8 bases are shared with TRBD2. CDR1 and CDR2 from the germline V gene are SGHKS and YYEKEE (reference sequence). V lost 4 bases, J lost 6 bases, and 7 bases stayed unmatched. The CDR3 loop spans 14 amino acids. CDR3 in DNA: TGTGCCAGCAGCGACGGGACTAGTAGGGATACGCAGTATTTT. Residues: CASSDGTSRDTQYF.

This clone turned up a few times. V is TRBV10-3 and J is TRBJ1-2; D unclear. This CDR3 has 13 amino acids. Trimming removed 0 bases from V and 6 bases from J, with 8 bases in between. The germline V gene has CDR1 ENHRY and CDR2 SYGVKD. The CDR3 DNA is TGTGCCATCAGTGAGTCTGGGGAGAATGGCTACACCTTC. Amino acids: CAISESGENGYTF.

This clone was counted only a few times. V and J are TRBV9 and TRBJ2-1; 11 positions agree with TRBD2. This CDR3 has 16 residues. Germline CDR1 and CDR2: SGDLS and YYNGEE. V shed 2 bases and J 3 bases; nucleotides not matched to a gene: 4. In nucleotides, the CDR3 is TGTGCCAGCAGCGTCCGGACTAGCGGGTACTACAATGAGCAGTTCTTC. The encoded protein is CASSVRTSGYYNEQFF.

The rearrangement links TRBV5-1 to TRBJ2-7; D is uncertain. V lost 0 bases and J lost 2, with 6 bases in between. The CDR3 is made up of 13 amino acids. Germline loops: CDR1 SGHRS, CDR2 YFSETQ. The CDR3 DNA reads as TGCGCCAGCAGCTTGGATCACACCTACGAGCAGTACTTC. Protein: CASSLDHTYEQYF.

V usage is TRBV6-5 and J usage is TRBJ1-2, with TRBD1 as a possible D gene (5 bases). The CDR3 runs to 14 residues. V lost 5 bases to trimming and J lost 4 bases, with 14 bases between them. Germline assignment: CDR1 MNHEY and CDR2 SVGAGI. The CDR3, as DNA: TGTGCCAGCAGTCTACAGGTCCCTGGCTATGGCTACACCTTC. It is translated as CASSLQVPGYGYTF.